This T cell receptor (beta chain) came from a study of blood T cell repertoires in COVID-19. Study details: Sources were T cells, B-cell-depleted T cells, or PBMCs; the material itself was cDNA or gDNA.

The data were produced by immunoSEQ multiplex PCR, yet TCRdb's version contains in-frame clones alone and is incomplete. The table records fewer than 200,000 clones, roughly 84% of them present only once. The germline gives CDR1 MNHNS, CDR2 SASEGT. CDR3 size: 16 residues. V was pared by 2 bases and J by 4 bases, with 15 bases between. The sequenced sample was peripheral blood. This rearrangement joins TRBV6-1 to TRBJ1-3; D unresolved. This sequence was found in a man aged 40-50 years with acute or convalescent COVID-19. CDR3 DNA: TGTGCCAGCAGTGAATTTATGGTGGCAGTCGGAAACACCATATATTTT. Its translation: CASSEFMVAVGNTIYF.